The TCR beta chain described here comes from a study of blood T cell repertoires in COVID-19 (TCRdb year 2020). Regarding the complete study: Samples covering the acute and convalescent phases of COVID-19 were provided by collaborators in the United States, Italy and Spain. The prospective study material was composed of cDNA or gDNA derived from T cells, B-cell-depleted T cells, or PBMCs. The dataset comprised deeply sampled blood TCRbeta repertoires from subjects exposed to, actively infected with, or recovered from COVID-19. The repertoires were released in a freely available public database meant as a resource for research on the immune response to SARS-CoV-2. Samples came from the ongoing ImmuneRACE study (first 160 participants) plus 1,254 subjects from 6 global collaborators. Nearly every sample came with metadata listing a de-identified subject ID, COVID-19 status, age in years and sex. Where available, HLA class I and class II types were obtained from metadata supplied by the sample provider rather than from assay-based typing.

With respect to this clone: It has no known antigen specificity. The sample holds no much larger clone one base away, and base qualities are not on file.

TCRbeta CDR3 regions were amplified from genomic DNA by means of the immunoSEQ Assay, a bias-controlled multiplex PCR. The original methods were these. Within the assay, amplification of reference gene primers was used to estimate how many nucleated cells each sample contained. To quantify the absolute abundance of each unique TCRbeta CDR3 rearrangement, sequence reads were collapsed and filtered. Productive Simpson clonality was computed per sample as the square root of Simpson's diversity index over productive rearrangements. Sourced from immuneACCESS, this table was stored by TCRdb with only in-frame sequences that have V and J called. A share of the clones is absent; for the studies checked, an unresolved V gene accounts for under half, and the remainder has no known explanation. V, J and clone size reflect that table, while D and trimming were determined from the DNA. In all, the sample holds 180,000 or so clones, and 80% of those were seen once. The ten largest clones represent approximately 14% of the sample.

What the work shows at the level of the full study, not this receptor alone: How much clinical and demographic metadata was included differed by source and by participant, and the metadata was provided uncurated.

Participants in the prospective study were enrolled through a virtual design, were aged roughly 18 to 100 years, and lived in approximately 24 United States geographic areas. To assign participants to cohorts, the prospective study relied on clinical history that participants themselves reported in a screening survey and a study questionnaire. Exposed participants were defined as having been in contact with someone with a PCR-confirmed or clinician-diagnosed COVID-19 case within 2 weeks of study entry. Mobile phlebotomists in the prospective study collected whole blood, serum and a nasopharyngeal or oropharyngeal swab from every participant. Participants in the prospective study had the option to provide additional blood draws and questionnaires over a roughly two-month period. Prospective study blood samples were shipped either frozen or at room temperature before DNA extraction. V trim: 5 bases; J trim: 11 bases; unmatched bases: 9. Its CDR3 holds 13 amino acids, cysteine through phenylalanine. Only the CDR3 DNA stays, 39 bases, in frame from base 1.

The clonotype was recovered from a man aged 55 to 69 who had been exposed to COVID-19. Rearrangement joined TRBV12-3 or TRBV12-4 to TRBJ1-5; 7 junctional bases match TRBD1. The specimen sequenced was PBMCs or T cells enriched from blood (not recorded which). The CDR3 reads as follows: CASSGQARGSQHF. The DNA sequence is TGTGCCAGCAGTGGACAGGCCCGAGGGTCCCAGCATTTT.